Presented here are 14 T cell receptor beta chains from one specimen sequenced in a study of T cells in Graves' hyperthyroidism and ophthalmopathy. TCR beta CDR3 regions were amplified from RNA. HTBI primers were employed in a first-round RT-PCR of the TCR CDR3. TCRdb called the multiplex PCR reads again in MiXCR, with one record for every CDR3 protein. The sample holds fewer than 600,000 distinct CDR3 sequences, approximately 15% seen once. Material: blood. The receptors stem from a woman aged 40 to 49 with Graves' hyperthyroidism.

This clonotype was seen at least ten times. V gene TRBV30 combines with J gene TRBJ1-2; unclear D gene. CDR1 is GTSNPN, CDR2 SVGIG, per germline (reference sequence). This CDR3 region has 15 residues. The V end lost 0 bases, the J end lost 4 bases, and 15 bases lay between the germline ends. The CDR3 sequence is CAWSVPVVSVYGYTF. The CDR3 region has the DNA TGTGCCTGGAGTGTACCTGTAGTTTCAGTCTATGGCTACACCTTC.

This clonotype came up many times. The chain carries TRBV27 and TRBJ2-7, with a weak D call TRBD2 (6 bases). V shed 6 bases and J shed 3 bases, with 18 bases lying between them. The CDR3 is 15 amino acids. Per the germline V gene, CDR1 is MNHEY and CDR2 is SMNVEV (reference sequence). The CDR3 bases are TGTGCCAGCAGCACCTTAGGAGGGACGATCTACGAGCAGTACTTC. Its protein product is CASSTLGGTIYEQYF.

This clonotype showed up many times. The rearrangement joins TRBV28 to TRBJ1-6; 11 bases fit TRBD1. The V gene end was trimmed by 5 bases and the J gene end by 10 bases; junction bases not matched to a gene: 10. This CDR3 region has 16 residues. Per the germline V gene, CDR1 is MDHEN and CDR2 is SYDVKM. CDR3 DNA sequence: TGTGCCAGCAGTAGGACAGGGGGCGTTGGTGGCTCACCCCTCCACTTT. It codes for CASSRTGGVGGSPLHF.

The chain is built from TRBV19 and TRBJ2-3, with 10 bases aligning to TRBD1. After removal of 6 bases from V and 5 bases from J, the junction contained 8 bases not matched to a gene. The CDR3 is 15 amino acids. Germline CDR1 LNHDA, CDR2 SQIVND (reference sequence). The CDR3 sequence: CASSPGQGVVDTQYF. CDR3 bases: TGTGCCAGTAGCCCCGGACAGGGGGTGGTAGATACGCAGTATTTT.

In its sample, this clonotype was seen many times. The V and J genes are TRBV2 and TRBJ2-5; tentative D call: TRBD1 (6 bases). The V gene lost 5 bases and the J gene lost 2 bases, with 18 bases spanning the gap. CDR3 length: 16 residues. In germline, CDR1 is SNHLY, CDR2 FYNNEI. CDR3: CASSYSQGWGQETQYF. The CDR3 region has the DNA TGTGCCAGCAGTTATTCACAGGGTTGGGGGCAAGAGACCCAGTACTTC.

This clonotype has ten or more counts. This rearrangement joins TRBV28 to TRBJ2-7; the D gene could be TRBD1 or TRBD2 (6 bases each). The germline CDR1 and CDR2 sequences are MDHEN and SYDVKM. The CDR3 is made up of 14 amino acids. Trimming took 8 bases from V and 2 from J, leaving 16 bases between them. For the CDR3, the DNA is TGTGCCAGCTACAAGGGGGGAACACCCTACGAGCAGTACTTC. Its translation: CASYKGGTPYEQYF.

This chain uses TRBV7-2 with TRBJ2-5, with a possible D match to TRBD2 (6 bases). The germline CDR1 and CDR2 sequences are SGHTA and FQGNSA. This CDR3 has 13 residues. Trimming removed 7 bases from V and 7 bases from J, with 16 bases in between. CDR3 nucleotides: TGTGCCAGCAACATCGGGGGTTACGGGACCCAGTACTTC. Translating gives CASNIGGYGTQYF.

This clonotype has a handful of counts. The chain recombines TRBV4-1 with TRBJ1-4; D not certain. CDR1 MGHRA and CDR2 YSYEKL come from the germline V gene. V was clipped by 1 base and J by 2 bases, with 14 bases between them. The length of the CDR3 is 17 residues. Here the CDR3 DNA reads TGCGCCAGCAGCCAAGTGGACCTCGGACTTACTAATGAAAAACTGTTTTTT. Amino acids: CASSQVDLGLTNEKLFF.

The chain combines TRBV20-1 with TRBJ2-7, with TRBD2 identical over 8 bases. The CDR3 has 14 amino acids. Germline V gene data show CDR1 as DFQATT and CDR2 as SNEGSKA (reference sequence). Unmatched junction bases numbered 7, after V lost 6 bases and J lost 0 bases. CDR3 sequence: CSAGPTSGSYEQYF. The CDR3 nucleotides read TGCAGTGCAGGGCCAACTAGCGGCTCCTACGAGCAGTACTTC.

This clonotype was seen repeatedly, ten times or more. This chain connects TRBV7-8 to TRBJ1-1; D is uncertain. The CDR3 loop spans 12 amino acids. CDR1 is SGHVS and CDR2 is FQNEAQ in the germline V gene. V lost 4 bases and J 7 bases, leaving 10 bases between the germline ends. CDR3 coding DNA: TGTGCCAGCAGCTCCGGGAGTAGTGAAGCTTTCTTT. It yields the protein CASSSGSSEAFF.

The sample holds a few counts of this clonotype. The chain has TRBV6-1 and TRBJ1-2, with D possibly being TRBD1 (6 bases). The CDR3 loop spans 12 amino acids. CDR1 is MNHNS and CDR2 is SASEGT in the germline V gene. V dropped 5 bases and J dropped 9 bases, with 13 bases sitting between them. CDR3 coding DNA: TGTGCCAGCAGTAACCCACAGGGAAGCTACACCTTC. This codes for CASSNPQGSYTF.

This chain links TRBV4-1 with TRBJ2-5, with D perhaps matching TRBD2 (7 bases). Trimming took 0 bases from V and 5 from J, leaving 13 bases between them. The CDR3 sequence is 15 residues long. Germline CDR1 reads MGHRA; CDR2 reads YSYEKL. Here the CDR3 DNA reads TGCGCCAGCAGCCAAGATGAGGGAGGGGGTGAGACCCAGTACTTC. The encoded protein is CASSQDEGGGETQYF.

This clonotype occurred many times. The chain joins TRBV3-1 to TRBJ1-5; 7 bases line up with TRBD1. Germline assignment: CDR1 LGHDT and CDR2 YNNKEL (reference sequence). This CDR3 contains 15 residues. The trim removed 0 bases at V and 4 bases at J, leaving 3 bases unmatched. Here the CDR3 reads CASSQEGTVNQPQHF. DNA of the CDR3: TGTGCCAGCAGCCAAGAAGGGACAGTTAATCAGCCCCAGCATTTT.

This chain connects TRBV19 to TRBJ1-5; no clear D gene. The germline V and J ends were trimmed by 11 bases and 4 bases, with 9 bases remaining between them. Germline CDR1 and CDR2: LNHDA and SQIVND (reference sequence). CDR3 size: 11 residues. In DNA, the CDR3 is TGTGCCCAATGGCGGAATCAGCCCCAGCATTTT. Translated: CAQWRNQPQHF. Supplemented by reference TRBV19 and TRBJ1-5, the full variable domain reads DGGITQSPKYLFRKEGQNVTLSCEQNLNHDAMYWYRQDPGQGLRLIYYSQIVNDFQKGDIAEGYSVSREKKESFPLTVTSAQKNPTAFYLCAQWRNQPQHFGDGTRLSIL.